Detailed here is one TCR beta chain. Its antigen is not known. This sample was included in a study of beta chain features in type 1 diabetes. The study's findings and limits: Because the template was cDNA, high-expressing cells might be over-represented. When Type 1 diabetes patients were examined, their TCRB CDR3s proved moderately but significantly shorter in all four CD4+ subsets. Patients' naive, central memory and regulatory TCRB repertoires appeared more alike than those of healthy donors. The analysis here could not establish whether HLA type shapes TCRB rearrangement.

The sequenced template was cDNA made from the entire isolated RNA. Clones were read by immunoSEQ multiplex PCR, and TCRdb kept only the in-frame ones, dropping some. Of some 640,000 clones listed, 11% to 15% were seen once; the top ten hold 0.03% to 0.04%. By way of CD45RO/CCR7/CD25/CD127/CD95/CD27, the CD4+ regulatory, stem cell-like memory, central memory and naive cells were sorted. Sequences were obtained from naive CD4+ T cells from blood. This receptor was identified in a man younger than 30 with type 1 diabetes.

CDR3 protein: CASSLRPSHSPGQAWKAFF. The CDR3 DNA reads TGTGCCAGCAGCCTTCGGCCTTCCCATTCGCCCGGACAGGCGTGGAAAGCTTTCTTT. The gene calls are TRBV7-9 and TRBJ1-1, with 7 bases matching TRBD1. The trim removed 5 bases at V and 9 bases at J, leaving 27 bases unmatched. This CDR3 is built from 19 residues. The germline V gene encodes CDR1 SEHNR and CDR2 FQNEAQ (reference sequence).